The 27 T cell receptor beta chains below come from one sample, sequenced in a study of shared clonotypes between healthy human individuals. TCRdb's copy holds only in-frame clones and misses some; the assay was immunoSEQ multiplex PCR. Among a few hundred thousand clones listed, about 96% were seen once. The specimen sequenced was naive CD4+ T cells sorted from blood. Subset denoted: CD45RA+ positively selected. The receptors shown here come from a woman in her 30s in good health.

The gene calls are TRBV4-1 and TRBJ1-1; 7 nucleotides agree with TRBD1. Germline CDR1 MGHRA, CDR2 YSYEKL. The CDR3 runs to 15 residues. V lost 8 bases, J lost 0 bases, and 9 bases stayed unmatched. The CDR3 DNA follows: TGCGCCAGCGCTCAGGGACAGCTTATGAACACTGAAGCTTTCTTT. It translates to CASAQGQLMNTEAFF.

The V call is TRBV14, the J call TRBJ2-1; TRBD2 matches at 14 bases. V shed 5 bases and J 4 bases; nucleotides not matched to a gene: 13. Germline CDR1 and CDR2: SGHDN and FVKESK. The CDR3 contains 19 residues. The CDR3, as DNA: TGTGCCAGCAGCAAGCCGACCGGGACTAGCGGGAGTGTGTACAATGAGCAGTTCTTC. Its translation: CASSKPTGTSGSVYNEQFF.

The CDR3 nucleotides are TGTGCCAGCAGTTACTCCTCGGGGCCCTACGAGCAGTACTTC. Amino acids: CASSYSSGPYEQYF. The chain joins TRBV6-6 to TRBJ2-7, with D possibly called TRBD1 or TRBD2 (5 bases each). CDR1 is MNHNY, CDR2 SVGAGI, per germline (reference sequence). V was trimmed by 0 bases and J by 2 bases, leaving 8 bases between them. This CDR3 contains 14 residues.

This chain connects TRBV5-6 to TRBJ2-1; D gene unclear. Germline loops: CDR1 SGHDT, CDR2 YYEEEE. V was shortened by 0 bases and J by 3 bases, with 10 bases between the two germline ends. This CDR3 is 15 amino acids long. CDR3 protein: CASSLGWGIYNEQFF. The CDR3 DNA sequence: TGTGCCAGCAGCTTGGGTTGGGGTATCTACAATGAGCAGTTCTTC. Filled out from reference TRBV5-6 and TRBJ2-1, the complete variable domain reads DAGVTQSPTHLIKTRGQQVTLRCSPKSGHDTVSWYQQALGQGPQFIFQYYEEEERQRGNFPDRFSGHQFPNYSSELNVNALLLGDSALYLCASSLGWGIYNEQFFGPGTRLTVL.

J is TRBJ1-2 and V is TRBV28; 11 bases align to TRBD1. The CDR3 consists of 13 residues. From germline, CDR1 is MDHEN and CDR2 SYDVKM. In nucleotides, the CDR3 is TGTGCAGCCAGGACAGGGGGCTACTATGGCTACACCTTC. Its protein is CAARTGGYYGYTF.

In this sample, this clone turned up once. This chain's CDR3 is CASSPESGYSYNEQFF. CDR3 nucleotides: TGTGCCAGCAGCCCTGAATCTGGGTACTCCTACAATGAGCAGTTCTTC. This chain connects TRBV5-4 to TRBJ2-1; D is unresolved. This CDR3 region has 16 residues. Germline V gene sequence: CDR1 SGHNT, CDR2 YYREEE (reference sequence). Trimming removed 4 bases from V and 0 bases from J, with 14 bases in between.

This chain links TRBV28 with TRBJ1-4; no reliable D call. There are 14 residues in the CDR3. Germline values: CDR1 MDHEN, CDR2 SYDVKM. Trimming removed 7 bases from V and 0 bases from J, with 9 bases in between. The CDR3 region has the DNA TGTGCCAGCATAGGGATTACAACTAATGAAAAACTGTTTTTT. Translated, it gives CASIGITTNEKLFF.

This chain joins TRBV29-1 and TRBJ2-7, with TRBD2 as a possible D gene (7 bases). Germline assignment: CDR1 SQVTM and CDR2 ANQGSEA. CDR3 length: 15 residues. Trimming removed 7 bases from V and 5 bases from J, with 24 bases in between. DNA for the CDR3: TGCAGCGCCATATGGCGGGGGCAGGGATTTAACGAGCAGTACTTC. This sequence encodes CSAIWRGQGFNEQYF.

J is TRBJ2-7 and V is TRBV5-5; TRBD1 might be the D (6 bases). The V end lost 5 bases, the J end lost 4 bases, and 16 bases lay between the germline ends. The CDR3 runs 14 residues. Germline V gene sequence: CDR1 SGHKS, CDR2 YYEKEE (reference sequence). The CDR3 sequence is CASSPPGTTYEQYF. Here the CDR3 DNA reads TGTGCCAGCAGTCCCCCCGGGACAACATACGAGCAGTACTTC.

The V and J genes are TRBV6-5 and TRBJ1-4; D is uncertain. V was trimmed by 0 bases and J by 3 bases, leaving 11 bases between them. The CDR3 spans 16 residues. The V gene's germline CDR1 is MNHEY and CDR2 SVGAGI. The CDR3 protein is CASSYSSKGSNEKLFF. The CDR3, as DNA: TGTGCCAGCAGTTACTCGAGTAAGGGCTCTAATGAAAAACTGTTTTTT.

The chain is built from TRBV10-3 and TRBJ2-7, with D possibly matching TRBD2 (6 bases). Germline V gene data show CDR1 as ENHRY and CDR2 as SYGVKD. Trimming removed 7 bases from V and 2 bases from J, with 9 bases in between. This CDR3 region has 12 residues. CDR3: CAIKRVPYEQYF. The CDR3 nucleotides read TGTGCCATCAAGCGGGTTCCCTACGAGCAGTACTTC.

The J gene is TRBJ2-1, the V gene TRBV5-8; 7 positions match TRBD1. The CDR3 totals 13 residues. The ends lost 4 bases at V and 9 bases at J; junction bases unmatched: 7. Germline V gives CDR1 SGHTS, CDR2 YDEGEE. CDR3 residues: CASSPHRGGEQFF. CDR3 bases: TGTGCCAGCAGCCCACACAGGGGCGGTGAGCAGTTCTTC.

V is TRBV2 and J is TRBJ2-7; D is undetermined. V lost 5 bases, J lost 3 bases, and 5 bases lay in between. This CDR3 is built from 11 residues. Germline V gene lookup returns CDR1 SNHLY and CDR2 FYNNEI. The CDR3 loop reads CASSSNYEQYF. In DNA, the CDR3 is TGTGCCAGCAGTTCAAACTACGAGCAGTACTTC.

The genes are TRBV7-9 and TRBJ2-3; 7 bases are shared with TRBD2. After removal of 5 bases from V and 3 bases from J, the junction contained 14 bases not matched to a gene. The CDR3 contains 17 residues. CDR1 is SEHNR, CDR2 FQNEAQ, per germline (reference sequence). The CDR3 protein is CASSPRLAVIGTDTQYF. CDR3 DNA sequence: TGTGCCAGCAGCCCCAGACTAGCAGTAATAGGGACAGATACGCAGTATTTT.

This clone was detected once. The same CDR3 also results from other DNA sequences found in this sample. The V gene is TRBV20-1, the J gene TRBJ1-1, with D perhaps matching TRBD1 (5 bases). The CDR3 runs to 11 residues. Germline V gene data show CDR1 as DFQATT and CDR2 as SNEGSKA (reference sequence). Deletions cut 5 bases from V and 4 bases from J, with 8 bases between. CDR3 sequence: CSASGGTEAFF. The CDR3 nucleotides are TGCAGTGCTTCGGGGGGCACTGAAGCTTTCTTT.

This chain connects TRBV19 to TRBJ2-5; the match to TRBD2 covers 8 bases. The CDR3 spans 16 residues. Germline trimming cut 3 bases from V and 4 bases from J; bases unmatched to any gene: 10. Germline V gene data show CDR1 as LNHDA and CDR2 as SQIVND (reference sequence). This chain's CDR3 is CASSIGTSGPRETQYF. The DNA of the CDR3 is TGTGCCAGTAGTATTGGCACTAGCGGCCCTCGAGAGACCCAGTACTTC.

The chain joins TRBV19 to TRBJ2-1; 8 bases are shared with TRBD2. Germline trimming cut 10 bases from V and 10 bases from J; bases unmatched to any gene: 15. The CDR3 sequence is 14 residues long. Germline CDR1 and CDR2: LNHDA and SQIVND (reference sequence). CDR3 region: CATSESGRRGEQFF. CDR3 DNA sequence: TGTGCCACCAGTGAAAGCGGGAGAAGAGGAGAGCAGTTCTTC.

The rearrangement joins TRBV4-1 to TRBJ2-3; D may be TRBD2 (6 bases). Germline lookup yields CDR1 MGHRA and CDR2 YSYEKL. The CDR3 length is 17 residues. V lost 2 bases to trimming and J lost 2 bases, with 17 bases between them. The CDR3 reads CASSQTQSGLNTDTQYF. CDR3 sequence (DNA): TGCGCCAGCAGCCAAACGCAGAGCGGGCTAAACACAGATACGCAGTATTTT.

The chain carries TRBV4-1 and TRBJ2-1, with D possibly matching TRBD2 (5 bases). The CDR3 length is 15 residues. Germline V CDR1 and CDR2: MGHRA, YSYEKL. V lost 1 base and J lost 11, with 18 bases in between. Here the CDR3 reads CASSQVHREEVKQFF. The DNA of the CDR3 is TGCGCCAGCAGCCAAGTTCATCGTGAGGAGGTGAAGCAGTTCTTC.

This chain connects TRBV5-1 to TRBJ2-7; D is unresolved. The CDR3 loop spans 12 amino acids. V was shortened by 4 bases and J by 7 bases, with 12 bases between the two germline ends. CDR1 and CDR2 from the germline V gene are SGHRS and YFSETQ. The chain's CDR3 is CASSDSGVEQYF. The CDR3 nucleotides read TGCGCCAGCAGCGACTCCGGCGTTGAGCAGTACTTC. Based on the CDR3 plus reference TRBV5-1 and TRBJ2-7, the full variable domain is KAGVTQTPRYLIKTRGQQVTLSCSPISGHRSVSWYQQTPGQGLQFLFEYFSETQRNKGNFPGRFSGRQFSNSRSEMNVSTLELGDSALYLCASSDSGVEQYFGPGTRLTVT.

Of note for this clone: Other DNA sequences within the sample encode an identical CDR3. The V gene is TRBV11-2, the J gene TRBJ2-1, with TRBD2 as a possible D gene (5 bases). Trimming took off 5 bases at V and 0 bases at J, with 5 bases between the two ends. The CDR3 consists of 13 residues. Germline assignment: CDR1 SGHAT and CDR2 FQNNGV. The CDR3 loop reads CASSRDSYNEQFF. The CDR3 nucleotides are TGTGCCAGCAGCCGGGACTCCTACAATGAGCAGTTCTTC.

As for this clone: Other nucleotide sequences from this sample produce the same CDR3. V gene TRBV19 combines with J gene TRBJ1-1; a weak D match, TRBD1 (5 bases). The V end lost 1 base, the J end lost 1 base, and 7 bases lay between the germline ends. Germline CDR1 reads LNHDA; CDR2 reads SQIVND (reference sequence). The CDR3 runs to 14 residues. The CDR3, as DNA: TGTGCCAGTAGTATAGGAGGGGCGAACACTGAAGCTTTCTTT. It translates to CASSIGGANTEAFF.

V usage is TRBV6-1 and J usage is TRBJ1-3, with a weak D call TRBD1 (6 bases). V lost 6 bases and J 4 bases, leaving 13 bases between the germline ends. CDR1 and CDR2 (germline): MNHNS, SASEGT. This CDR3 comprises 14 residues. The CDR3 spells CASRPDRPGNTIYF. The CDR3 DNA reads as TGTGCCAGCAGACCTGACAGGCCGGGAAACACCATATATTTT.

J is TRBJ2-3 and V is TRBV4-1; no clear D. Germline CDR1 and CDR2: MGHRA and YSYEKL. Trimming removed 3 bases at V and 5 bases at J, with 9 bases between. This CDR3 comprises 13 residues. For the CDR3, the DNA is TGCGCCAGCAGCCACTACGACGTAGATACGCAGTATTTT. This gives the protein CASSHYDVDTQYF.

The rearrangement joins TRBV5-6 to TRBJ2-4; possibly TRBD1 for D (7 bases). Per germline, CDR1 SGHDT and CDR2 YYEEEE. CDR3 length equals 16 residues. V lost 0 bases to trimming and J lost 5 bases, with 15 bases between them. The DNA for the CDR3 is TGTGCCAGCAGCTTGGCCATAGGAGGGGGCCAAAACATTCAGTACTTC. Protein sequence: CASSLAIGGGQNIQYF.

This clone was seen once. The rearrangement uses TRBV10-3 and TRBJ2-1, with D tentatively TRBD2 (7 bases). V was cut by 6 bases and J by 5 bases, with 14 bases left in between. Germline values: CDR1 ENHRY, CDR2 SYGVKD. The CDR3 covers 14 residues. CDR3: CAIRGGRFDNEQFF. The CDR3 region has the DNA TGTGCCATCAGGGGGGGGCGTTTTGACAATGAGCAGTTCTTC.

This clone was detected once. V gene TRBV18 combines with J gene TRBJ2-7; 14 nucleotides agree with TRBD2. The junction had 2 bases not matched to a gene; V was cut back by 5 bases and J by 5 bases. Germline assignment: CDR1 KGHSH and CDR2 LQKENI. The CDR3 runs 14 residues. CDR3 residues: CASSRLAGGDEQYF. The CDR3 region has the DNA TGTGCCAGCTCAAGACTAGCGGGAGGGGACGAGCAGTACTTC.